The rows below give T cell receptor beta chains drawn from one sample of a study of post-analysis software for immune sequencing data. A single record per CDR3 protein comes from TCRdb applying MiXCR to the PCR reads. The sample has about 430,000 distinct CDR3 sequences, approximately 39% seen once. Sample: blood. These receptors were taken from a girl aged 2 to 10 with multiple sclerosis. Both conserved end residues are part of each CDR3. Each record gives: clone size, CDR3 length, J gene, D gene, V gene, CDR3 protein, CDR3 DNA. The D gene is left open where the match is weak. For some rows the clone size is stated as once, few or many, or as a class when expanded; others skip it.

clone size: NA
CDR3 length: 14
J gene: TRBJ2-5
D gene: NA
V gene: TRBV7-2
CDR3 protein: CASSLTLAAETQYF
CDR3 DNA: TGTGCCAGCAGCTTAACGTTAGCGGCGGAGACCCAGTACTTC

clone size: few
CDR3 length: 19
J gene: TRBJ2-1
D gene: NA
V gene: TRBV12-3/TRBV12-4
CDR3 protein: CASSQALRWSTPDSHEQFF
CDR3 DNA: TGTGCCAGCAGCCAAGCCCTCCGGTGGTCTACCCCGGATTCCCATGAGCAGTTCTTC

clone size: few
CDR3 length: 13
J gene: TRBJ2-7
D gene: NA
V gene: TRBV27
CDR3 protein: CASRLLMGYEQYF
CDR3 DNA: TGTGCCAGCAGACTCCTCATGGGCTACGAGCAGTACTTC

clone size: NA
CDR3 length: 16
J gene: TRBJ2-3
D gene: NA
V gene: TRBV10-1
CDR3 protein: CASSESISVSADTQYF
CDR3 DNA: TGCGCCAGCAGTGAGTCGATTTCAGTGAGTGCAGATACGCAGTATTTT

clone size: NA
CDR3 length: 16
J gene: TRBJ1-1
D gene: NA
V gene: TRBV14
CDR3 protein: CASSQGPGRMGTEAFF
CDR3 DNA: TGTGCCAGTAGCCAAGGTCCCGGCAGGATGGGCACTGAAGCTTTCTTT

clone size: many
CDR3 length: 15
J gene: TRBJ1-5
D gene: TRBD1
V gene: TRBV6-2/TRBV6-3
CDR3 protein: CASRTGTAEGQPQHF
CDR3 DNA: TGTGCCAGCAGGACTGGGACAGCGGAGGGTCAGCCCCAGCATTTT

clone size: NA
CDR3 length: 15
J gene: TRBJ1-5
D gene: NA
V gene: TRBV25-1
CDR3 protein: CASSEAGQGNQPQHF
CDR3 DNA: TGTGCCAGCAGTGAAGCGGGACAAGGCAATCAGCCCCAGCATTTT

clone size: NA
CDR3 length: 14
J gene: TRBJ2-7
D gene: TRBD2
V gene: TRBV19
CDR3 protein: CASSRASGSGEQYF
CDR3 DNA: TGTGCCAGTAGTAGGGCTAGCGGGAGTGGGGAGCAGTACTTC

clone size: NA
CDR3 length: 14
J gene: TRBJ2-1
D gene: TRBD2
V gene: TRBV6-2/TRBV6-3
CDR3 protein: CASSDWREVYEQFF
CDR3 DNA: TGTGCCAGCAGCGATTGGCGGGAGGTCTACGAGCAGTTCTTC

clone size: NA
CDR3 length: 13
J gene: TRBJ2-7
D gene: NA
V gene: TRBV29-1
CDR3 protein: CSYRPSGSYEQYF
CDR3 DNA: TGCAGCTATCGACCATCAGGGAGCTACGAGCAGTACTTC

clone size: NA
CDR3 length: 15
J gene: TRBJ2-3
D gene: NA
V gene: TRBV7-9
CDR3 protein: CANSLVLPATDTQYF
CDR3 DNA: TGTGCCAACAGCTTAGTTCTACCAGCTACAGATACGCAGTATTTT

clone size: few
CDR3 length: 13
J gene: TRBJ2-7
D gene: NA
V gene: TRBV24-1
CDR3 protein: CATSDLEGDEQYF
CDR3 DNA: TGTGCCACCAGTGATTTAGAAGGAGACGAGCAGTACTTC

clone size: NA
CDR3 length: 13
J gene: TRBJ1-2
D gene: NA
V gene: TRBV5-1
CDR3 protein: CASSTRDNYGYTF
CDR3 DNA: TGCGCCAGCAGCACCAGGGATAACTATGGCTACACCTTC

clone size: NA
CDR3 length: 15
J gene: TRBJ2-1
D gene: TRBD1
V gene: TRBV20-1
CDR3 protein: CSAASPGQGNNEQFF
CDR3 DNA: TGCAGTGCTGCTTCACCGGGACAGGGGAACAATGAGCAGTTCTTC

clone size: NA
CDR3 length: 15
J gene: TRBJ2-5
D gene: NA
V gene: TRBV20-1
CDR3 protein: CSASPQTAAPETQYF
CDR3 DNA: TGCAGTGCTAGCCCCCAGACAGCTGCGCCAGAGACCCAGTACTTC

clone size: few
CDR3 length: 18
J gene: TRBJ2-7
D gene: TRBD2
V gene: TRBV29-1
CDR3 protein: CSVETRWASGSSRYEQYF
CDR3 DNA: TGCAGCGTTGAAACGAGGTGGGCTAGCGGGAGCTCCAGGTACGAGCAGTACTTC

clone size: NA
CDR3 length: 15
J gene: TRBJ2-1
D gene: NA
V gene: TRBV5-1
CDR3 protein: CASSPWTTPYNEQFF
CDR3 DNA: TGCGCCAGCAGCCCCTGGACTACCCCCTACAATGAGCAGTTCTTC

clone size: NA
CDR3 length: 17
J gene: TRBJ2-7
D gene: NA
V gene: TRBV5-1
CDR3 protein: CASSFKSGWQVDYEQYF
CDR3 DNA: TGCGCCAGCAGCTTTAAAAGTGGATGGCAGGTTGACTACGAGCAGTACTTC

clone size: few
CDR3 length: 11
J gene: TRBJ1-2
D gene: NA
V gene: TRBV5-1
CDR3 protein: CASSSDFGYTF
CDR3 DNA: TGCGCCAGCAGCTCGGATTTTGGCTACACCTTC

clone size: NA
CDR3 length: 17
J gene: TRBJ2-5
D gene: TRBD2
V gene: TRBV12-3/TRBV12-4
CDR3 protein: CASTLGLAGGPGETQYF
CDR3 DNA: TGTGCCAGCACCTTGGGACTAGCGGGAGGCCCGGGGGAGACCCAGTACTTC

clone size: NA
CDR3 length: 19
J gene: TRBJ2-1
D gene: TRBD2
V gene: TRBV10-3
CDR3 protein: CAISGTRGLAGVSYNEQFF
CDR3 DNA: TGTGCCATCAGTGGAACTCGGGGCCTAGCGGGAGTAAGCTACAATGAGCAGTTCTTC

clone size: many
CDR3 length: 19
J gene: TRBJ2-1
D gene: TRBD2
V gene: TRBV7-2
CDR3 protein: CASSDRPTSGSWGYNEQFF
CDR3 DNA: TGTGCCAGCAGCGACCGTCCGACTAGCGGGAGTTGGGGATACAATGAGCAGTTCTTC

clone size: once
CDR3 length: 15
J gene: TRBJ2-1
D gene: NA
V gene: TRBV7-3
CDR3 protein: CASSLTEGYINEQFF
CDR3 DNA: TGTGCCAGCAGCCTGACTGAGGGGTATATCAATGAGCAGTTCTTC

clone size: few
CDR3 length: 14
J gene: TRBJ1-4
D gene: NA
V gene: TRBV20-1
CDR3 protein: CSASPRTFNEKLFF
CDR3 DNA: TGCAGTGCTAGCCCCCGGACATTTAATGAAAAACTGTTTTTT

clone size: NA
CDR3 length: 16
J gene: TRBJ1-4
D gene: NA
V gene: TRBV5-1
CDR3 protein: CASSPSPGSIGEKLFF
CDR3 DNA: TGCGCCAGCAGCCCCAGCCCGGGATCGATCGGTGAAAAACTGTTTTTT

clone size: NA
CDR3 length: 14
J gene: TRBJ2-5
D gene: TRBD2
V gene: TRBV7-2
CDR3 protein: CASSTRLALETQYF
CDR3 DNA: TGTGCCAGCAGCACCCGACTAGCGTTAGAGACCCAGTACTTC

clone size: few
CDR3 length: 17
J gene: TRBJ1-1
D gene: NA
V gene: TRBV6-5
CDR3 protein: CASSYSIVTGADFEAFF
CDR3 DNA: TGTGCCAGCAGTTACTCGATCGTTACAGGAGCCGATTTTGAAGCTTTCTTT

clone size: NA
CDR3 length: 15
J gene: TRBJ1-1
D gene: TRBD1
V gene: TRBV6-5
CDR3 protein: CASSYSFDRDTEAFF
CDR3 DNA: TGTGCCAGCAGTTACTCGTTCGACAGGGACACTGAAGCTTTCTTT

clone size: NA
CDR3 length: 12
J gene: TRBJ2-7
D gene: NA
V gene: TRBV20-1
CDR3 protein: CSAEAGTYEQYF
CDR3 DNA: TGCAGTGCCGAAGCGGGTACCTACGAGCAGTACTTC

clone size: NA
CDR3 length: 15
J gene: TRBJ1-5
D gene: TRBD1
V gene: TRBV28
CDR3 protein: CASSFLARGGQPQHF
CDR3 DNA: TGTGCCAGCAGTTTCCTGGCCAGGGGGGGCCAGCCCCAGCATTTT

clone size: NA
CDR3 length: 10
J gene: TRBJ2-5
D gene: NA
V gene: TRBV10-3
CDR3 protein: CATGAGAQYF
CDR3 DNA: TGTGCCACCGGGGCAGGGGCCCAGTACTTC

clone size: NA
CDR3 length: 16
J gene: TRBJ2-1
D gene: NA
V gene: TRBV7-2
CDR3 protein: CASSLARGLLYNEQFF
CDR3 DNA: TGTGCCAGCAGCTTAGCGCGGGGCTTACTCTACAATGAGCAGTTCTTC

clone size: NA
CDR3 length: 12
J gene: TRBJ2-7
D gene: NA
V gene: TRBV20-1
CDR3 protein: CSASGITYEQYF
CDR3 DNA: TGCAGTGCTAGCGGGATTACCTACGAGCAGTACTTC

clone size: NA
CDR3 length: 14
J gene: TRBJ2-7
D gene: NA
V gene: TRBV7-9
CDR3 protein: CASSLGRWPYEQYF
CDR3 DNA: TGTGCCAGCAGCTTAGGGAGGTGGCCCTACGAGCAGTACTTC

clone size: NA
CDR3 length: 15
J gene: TRBJ2-5
D gene: TRBD2
V gene: TRBV5-1
CDR3 protein: CASSRLTGGRETQYF
CDR3 DNA: TGCGCCAGCAGCCGCCTCACGGGGGGGCGAGAGACCCAGTACTTC

clone size: NA
CDR3 length: 13
J gene: TRBJ2-3
D gene: NA
V gene: TRBV6-6
CDR3 protein: CAGRGRATDTQYF
CDR3 DNA: TGTGCCGGACGAGGCAGGGCTACAGATACGCAGTATTTT

clone size: NA
CDR3 length: 16
J gene: TRBJ2-1
D gene: NA
V gene: TRBV7-3
CDR3 protein: CASSIQLFSSYNEQFF
CDR3 DNA: TGTGCCAGCAGCATCCAACTATTCAGCTCCTACAATGAGCAGTTCTTC

clone size: NA
CDR3 length: 14
J gene: TRBJ1-1
D gene: NA
V gene: TRBV12-3/TRBV12-4
CDR3 protein: CASNLRAGDTEAFF
CDR3 DNA: TGTGCCAGCAATCTCAGGGCGGGGGACACTGAAGCTTTCTTT